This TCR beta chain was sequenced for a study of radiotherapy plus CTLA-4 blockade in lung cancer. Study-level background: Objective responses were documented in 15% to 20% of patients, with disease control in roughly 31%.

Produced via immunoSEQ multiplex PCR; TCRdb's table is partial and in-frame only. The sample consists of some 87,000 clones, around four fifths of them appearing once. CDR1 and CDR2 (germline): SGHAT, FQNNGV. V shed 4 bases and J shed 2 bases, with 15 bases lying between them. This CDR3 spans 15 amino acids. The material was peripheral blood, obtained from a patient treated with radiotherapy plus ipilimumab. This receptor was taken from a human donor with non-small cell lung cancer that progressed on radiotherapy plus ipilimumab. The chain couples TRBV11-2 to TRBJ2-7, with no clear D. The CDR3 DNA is TGTGCCAGCAGCTACCAGGTTCCTACTGCCTACGAGCAGTACTTC. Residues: CASSYQVPTAYEQYF.